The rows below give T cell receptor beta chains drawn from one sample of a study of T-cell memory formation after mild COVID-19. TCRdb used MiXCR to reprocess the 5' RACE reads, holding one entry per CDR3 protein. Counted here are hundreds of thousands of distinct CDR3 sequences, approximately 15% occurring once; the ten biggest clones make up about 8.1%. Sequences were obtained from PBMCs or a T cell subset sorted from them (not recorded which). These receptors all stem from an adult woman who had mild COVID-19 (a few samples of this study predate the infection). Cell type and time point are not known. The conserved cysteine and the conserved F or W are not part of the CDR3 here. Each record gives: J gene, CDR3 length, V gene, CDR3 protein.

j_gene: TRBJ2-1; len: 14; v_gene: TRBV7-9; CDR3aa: ASSLSAGGPVNEQF
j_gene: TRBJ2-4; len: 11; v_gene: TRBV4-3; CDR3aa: ASSPDFQDIQY
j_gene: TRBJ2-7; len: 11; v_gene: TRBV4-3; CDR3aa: ASSQSVSYEQY
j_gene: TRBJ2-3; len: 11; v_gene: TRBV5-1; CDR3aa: ASSPGGVDTQY
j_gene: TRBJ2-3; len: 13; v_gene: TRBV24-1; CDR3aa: ATSATSGHTDTQY
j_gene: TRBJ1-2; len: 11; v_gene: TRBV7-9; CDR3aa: ASSLERIYGYT
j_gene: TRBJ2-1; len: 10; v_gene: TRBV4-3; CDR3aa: ASSSNGNEQF
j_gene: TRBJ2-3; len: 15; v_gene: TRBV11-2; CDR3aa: ASSPQTGLASTDTQY
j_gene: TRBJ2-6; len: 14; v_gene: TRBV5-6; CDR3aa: ASSPGGASGANVLT
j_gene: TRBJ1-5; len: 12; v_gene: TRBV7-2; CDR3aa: ASSLGTGPGPQH
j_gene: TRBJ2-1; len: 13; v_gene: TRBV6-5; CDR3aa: ASSTPGLGHNEQF
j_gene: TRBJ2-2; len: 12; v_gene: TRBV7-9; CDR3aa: ASSFGAVTGELF
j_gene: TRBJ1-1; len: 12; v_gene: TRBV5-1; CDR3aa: ASSDGTGGTEAF
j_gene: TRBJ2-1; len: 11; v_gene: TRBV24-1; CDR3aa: ATSDLGTVEQF
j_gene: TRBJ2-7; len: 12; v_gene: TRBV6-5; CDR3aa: ASSLDGFSYEQY
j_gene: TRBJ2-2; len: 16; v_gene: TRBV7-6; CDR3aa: ASSLVGPRGVWTGELF
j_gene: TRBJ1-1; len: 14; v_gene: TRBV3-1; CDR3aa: ASSQWGTLLNTEAF
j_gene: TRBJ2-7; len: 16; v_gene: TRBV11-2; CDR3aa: ASSFYSGGRGASYEQY
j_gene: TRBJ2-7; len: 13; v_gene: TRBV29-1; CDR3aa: SVEGVADRYYEQY
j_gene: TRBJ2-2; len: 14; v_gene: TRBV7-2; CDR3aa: ASSRTRGSKFGELF
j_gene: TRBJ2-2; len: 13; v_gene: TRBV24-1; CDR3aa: ATSDNLAGAGELF
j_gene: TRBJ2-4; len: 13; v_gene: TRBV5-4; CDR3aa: ASSAGQLAKNIQY
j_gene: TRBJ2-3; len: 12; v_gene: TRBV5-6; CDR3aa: ASSLGYGTDTQY
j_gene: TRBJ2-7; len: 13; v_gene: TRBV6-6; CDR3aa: ASSYSSQGSYEQY
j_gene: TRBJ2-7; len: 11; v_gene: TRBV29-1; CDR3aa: SVEDVQGHEQY
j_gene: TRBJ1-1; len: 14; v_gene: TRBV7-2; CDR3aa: ASSFWGGAGRTEAF
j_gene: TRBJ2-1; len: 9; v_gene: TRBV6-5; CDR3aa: ACSGGEEQF
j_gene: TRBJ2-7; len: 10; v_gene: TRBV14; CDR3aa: ASSRVRYEQY
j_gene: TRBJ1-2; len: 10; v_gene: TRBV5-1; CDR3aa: ASSSDSYGYT
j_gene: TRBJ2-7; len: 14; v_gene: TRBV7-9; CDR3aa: ASSLFDRGHSYEQY
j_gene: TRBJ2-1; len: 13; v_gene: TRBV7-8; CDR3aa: ASTSLRGRGNEQF
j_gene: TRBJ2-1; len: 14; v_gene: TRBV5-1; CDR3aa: ASSPGLAGRYNEQF
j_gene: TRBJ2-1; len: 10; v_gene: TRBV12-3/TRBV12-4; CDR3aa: ASSGVYNEQF
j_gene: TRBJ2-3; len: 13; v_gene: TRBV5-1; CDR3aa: ASSLAAVLPDTQY
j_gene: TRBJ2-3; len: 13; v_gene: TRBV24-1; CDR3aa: ATSDLAGYTDTQY
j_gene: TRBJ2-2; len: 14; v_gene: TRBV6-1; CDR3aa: ASSDWGGENTGELF
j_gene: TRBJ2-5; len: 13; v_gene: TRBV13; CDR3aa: ASSLRATAGETQY
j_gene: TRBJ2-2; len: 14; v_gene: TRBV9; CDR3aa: ASSVDQIRGTGELF
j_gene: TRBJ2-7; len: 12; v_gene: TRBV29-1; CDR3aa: SVEGHSSSYEQY
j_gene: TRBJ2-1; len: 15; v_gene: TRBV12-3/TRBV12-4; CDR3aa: ASSLPGLASSYNEQF
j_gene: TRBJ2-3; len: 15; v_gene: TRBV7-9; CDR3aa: ASSSGLAGERWDTQY
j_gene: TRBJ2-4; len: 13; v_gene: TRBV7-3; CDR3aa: ASSLNGLAKNIQY
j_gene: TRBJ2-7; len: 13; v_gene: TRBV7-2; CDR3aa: ASSLGASGVYEQY
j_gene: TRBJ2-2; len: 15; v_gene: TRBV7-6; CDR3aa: ASSWGGGARGTGELF